This TCR beta chain was obtained from a study of cytomegalovirus exposure and HLA in healthy donors. Each donor was nominally healthy when sampled (though unrecorded immune exposures were likely). Notes on this clone: What it recognizes is unknown.

Study-wide findings and caveats: CMV antigen specificity of a few CMV-associated chains was confirmed in vitro. There were some public TCRs occurring in many donors, but most TCR sequences were rare.

Primers for the PCR totalled 60 Vbeta and 13 Jbeta. The table came from immunoSEQ multiplex PCR; TCRdb's copy has only in-frame clones and leaves some out. The sample includes about 130,000 clones, 78% of them seen just once. The clonotype was recovered from a woman aged 40 to 49 in good health and CMV-seronegative. Sequencing was done on a sample of PBMCs.

The CDR3, as DNA: TGCGCCAGCAGCCCCCTGGAGCGGGGGACAGATACGCAGTATTTT. Its protein is CASSPLERGTDTQYF. J is TRBJ2-3 and V is TRBV4-1; 8 nucleotides line up with TRBD2. This CDR3 spans 15 amino acids. J lost 3 bases, V lost 4 bases, and 6 bases had no gene match. Germline V gives CDR1 MGHRA, CDR2 YSYEKL.